The 27 T cell receptor beta chains below come from one sample, sequenced in a study of blood T cell repertoires in COVID-19. The repertoire was sequenced with immunoSEQ multiplex PCR; TCRdb's copy has only in-frame clones and lacks some. The data hold around 300,000 clones, with 86% observed a single time. The sequenced sample consisted of peripheral blood. Every receptor here comes from a woman aged 25 to 45 with active or convalescent COVID-19.

V and J are TRBV19 and TRBJ1-1; 7 bases match TRBD1. V dropped 5 bases and J dropped 4; count of bases not matched to a gene: 4. Germline V lookup: CDR1 LNHDA, CDR2 SQIVND (reference sequence). The CDR3 totals 13 residues. The chain's CDR3 is CASSANRGTEAFF. As DNA, the CDR3 is TGTGCCAGTAGTGCCAACAGGGGCACTGAAGCTTTCTTT.

The V call is TRBV19, the J call TRBJ2-2; the match to TRBD1 covers 7 bases. The V segment lost 5 bases and the J segment 0 bases; nucleotides outside the gene matches: 6. This CDR3 has 16 amino acids. Germline V lookup: CDR1 LNHDA, CDR2 SQIVND (reference sequence). The CDR3 protein is CASSPIGGANTGELFF. The CDR3, as DNA: TGTGCCAGTAGTCCGATAGGGGGCGCGAACACCGGGGAGCTGTTTTTT.

The rearrangement links TRBV7-6 to TRBJ2-7, with TRBD1 matching 10 bases. The V and J ends lost 4 bases and 6 bases, in that order; junction bases with no gene match: 3. The CDR3 is 13 amino acids. The germline V gene has CDR1 SGHVS and CDR2 FNYEAQ. The CDR3 region is CASSSGQGTEQYF. CDR3 DNA: TGTGCCAGCAGCTCGGGACAGGGGACCGAGCAGTACTTC.

The chain joins TRBV5-4 to TRBJ2-5, with D perhaps matching TRBD2 (6 bases). The germline V gene encodes CDR1 SGHNT and CDR2 YYREEE (reference sequence). With 3 bases removed from V and 3 bases from J, the gap between germline ends came to 9 bases. This CDR3 is 13 amino acids long. The CDR3 is CASSSTGEETQYF. The CDR3 DNA sequence: TGTGCCAGCAGCTCTACGGGGGAAGAGACCCAGTACTTC.

This clone occurred a few times. The J gene is TRBJ1-5, the V gene TRBV9; 7 bases align to TRBD1. CDR3 length equals 15 residues. Germline V gene sequence: CDR1 SGDLS, CDR2 YYNGEE. The V segment lost 0 bases and the J segment 5 bases; nucleotides outside the gene matches: 5. The CDR3 DNA follows: TGTGCCAGCAGCGTAGGTGGGACAGCTTATCAGCCCCAGCATTTT. It yields the protein CASSVGGTAYQPQHF.

The V gene is TRBV30, the J gene TRBJ1-2; the D is unclear. CDR3 size: 11 residues. CDR1 and CDR2 from the germline V gene are GTSNPN and SVGIG (reference sequence). Trimming cost V 1 base and J 6 bases, with 6 bases left between them. In DNA, the CDR3 is TGTGCCTGGAGTGCGGGGAATGGCTACACCTTC. The encoded protein is CAWSAGNGYTF.

This clone is a singleton in its sample. This rearrangement joins TRBV28 to TRBJ1-2; D ambiguous. There are 16 residues in the CDR3. V lost 5 bases and J 2 bases, leaving 18 bases between the germline ends. Germline V CDR1 and CDR2: MDHEN, SYDVKM. CDR3 sequence reads: CASSPSFGRGNYGYTF. CDR3 DNA sequence: TGTGCCAGCAGTCCCTCCTTCGGACGGGGAAACTATGGCTACACCTTC.

This chain joins TRBV28 and TRBJ2-1, with unresolved D. From germline, CDR1 is MDHEN and CDR2 SYDVKM. The CDR3 runs 13 residues. Trimming took off 5 bases at V and 2 bases at J, with 7 bases between the two ends. CDR3 in amino acids: CASSGPAYNEQFF. In DNA form, the CDR3 reads TGTGCCAGCAGTGGGCCTGCCTACAATGAGCAGTTCTTC.

The chain couples TRBV5-4 to TRBJ2-7, with TRBD1 as a possible D gene (5 bases). The V end was cut by 4 bases, the J end by 0 bases, with 14 bases between. CDR3 size: 15 residues. Germline V gene lookup returns CDR1 SGHNT and CDR2 YYREEE (reference sequence). The CDR3 bases are TGTGCCAGCAGCCCTGGGGCGGAGAGCTCCTACGAGCAGTACTTC. Translation: CASSPGAESSYEQYF.

The rearrangement uses TRBV29-1 and TRBJ2-2; D is unresolved. There are 12 residues in the CDR3. Germline-derived CDR1 and CDR2 are SQVTM and ANQGSEA. The germline V and J ends were trimmed by 5 bases and 6 bases, with 10 bases remaining between them. This CDR3 is CSVLEVSGELFF. The CDR3 DNA sequence: TGCAGCGTTCTAGAAGTCTCCGGGGAGCTGTTTTTT.

The V and J genes are TRBV9 and TRBJ2-2; weak D call: TRBD1 (6 bases). The CDR3 extends over 15 amino acids. Germline V lookup: CDR1 SGDLS, CDR2 YYNGEE. V was clipped by 0 bases and J by 5 bases, with 11 bases between them. The CDR3 DNA sequence: TGTGCCAGCAGCGTAGTGGCAGGGGAAACCGGGGAGCTGTTTTTT. Its protein is CASSVVAGETGELFF.

The V and J genes are TRBV5-1 and TRBJ1-3; no clear D gene. The CDR3 consists of 14 residues. V lost 0 bases, J lost 5 bases, and 9 bases lay in between. Germline CDR1 and CDR2: SGHRS and YFSETQ. The CDR3 loop is CASSLDSTRNTIYF. CDR3 sequence (DNA): TGCGCCAGCAGCTTGGACTCAACCAGAAACACCATATATTTT.

The V call is TRBV19, the J call TRBJ2-1; TRBD1 is a possible D gene (5 bases). This CDR3 has 15 amino acids. Germline V gene sequence: CDR1 LNHDA, CDR2 SQIVND (reference sequence). V gave up 11 bases and J gave up 0 bases, with 17 bases separating them. The CDR3 loop reads CACTWTRDSYNEQFF. DNA of the CDR3: TGTGCCTGTACATGGACCAGGGACTCCTACAATGAGCAGTTCTTC.

The chain couples TRBV19 to TRBJ1-6, with D unclear. The ends were cut back, 0 bases at V and 0 bases at J, with 15 bases in the middle. In germline, CDR1 is LNHDA, CDR2 SQIVND (reference sequence). The CDR3 loop spans 19 amino acids. The CDR3 sequence is CASSIDRVPGSSYNSPLHF. CDR3 nucleotides: TGTGCCAGTAGTATAGATCGGGTCCCCGGGAGCTCCTATAATTCACCCCTCCACTTT.

This chain uses TRBV28 with TRBJ2-3; D remains ambiguous. The CDR3 totals 15 residues. V was cut by 6 bases and J by 0 bases, with 13 bases left in between. From germline, CDR1 is MDHEN and CDR2 SYDVKM. CDR3 DNA: TGTGCCAGCAGCCCTACCCTACCGAGCACAGATACGCAGTATTTT. Amino acids: CASSPTLPSTDTQYF. Filled out from reference TRBV28 and TRBJ2-3, the complete variable domain reads DVKVTQSSRYLVKRTGEKVFLECVQDMDHENMFWYRQDPGLGLRLIYFSYDVKMKEKGDIPEGYSVSREKKERFSLILESASTNQTSMYLCASSPTLPSTDTQYFGPGTRLTVL.

The rearrangement joins TRBV24-1 to TRBJ1-2, with TRBD1 matching 9 bases. V shed 4 bases, J shed 3 bases, and the junction held 5 bases outside the gene matches. CDR1 is KGHDR, CDR2 SFDVKD, per germline. The CDR3 extends over 15 amino acids. Here the CDR3 reads CATSDPDRGDYGYTF. In DNA form, the CDR3 reads TGTGCCACCAGTGACCCGGACAGGGGAGACTATGGCTACACCTTC.

V and J are TRBV30 and TRBJ2-7; TRBD1 might be the D (5 bases). This CDR3 spans 13 amino acids. Trimming left V 4 bases short and J 6 bases short, with 16 bases between. Per the germline V gene, CDR1 is GTSNPN and CDR2 is SVGIG (reference sequence). CDR3 protein: CAWTAGWVSEQYF. In DNA, the CDR3 is TGTGCCTGGACGGCAGGGTGGGTCAGCGAGCAGTACTTC. The full variable domain, its missing parts supplied by reference TRBV30 and TRBJ2-7, is SQTIHQWPATLVQPVGSPLSLECTVEGTSNPNLYWYRQAAGRGLQLLFYSVGIGQISSEVPQNLSASRPQDRQFILSSKKLLLSDSGFYLCAWTAGWVSEQYFGPGTRLTVT.

This clone was recorded once. The chain employs TRBV2 and TRBJ2-3, with 12 bases aligning to TRBD2. Germline V gene lookup returns CDR1 SNHLY and CDR2 FYNNEI. The CDR3 has 14 amino acids. J was trimmed by 5 bases and V by 11 bases; bases with no gene match: 8. The CDR3 sequence: CAGASGGALDTQYF. In DNA, the CDR3 is TGTGCCGGAGCTAGCGGGGGGGCCTTAGATACGCAGTATTTT.

This clone was observed once. The chain combines TRBV7-9 with TRBJ1-4; D possibly corresponds to TRBD1 (6 bases). CDR1 and CDR2 (germline): SEHNR, FQNEAQ (reference sequence). V was clipped by 4 bases and J by 3 bases, with 12 bases between them. The CDR3 is 15 amino acids. CDR3 amino acids: CASSSRTVSNEKLFF. The CDR3 bases are TGTGCCAGCAGCTCACGGACAGTGTCTAATGAAAAACTGTTTTTT.

In nucleotides, the CDR3 is TGTGCCAGCAGCCAAGATATGGGGGCGAACACTGAAGCTTTCTTT. It encodes CASSQDMGANTEAFF. The rearrangement links TRBV4-2 to TRBJ1-1, with D perhaps TRBD1 (6 bases). Germline V lookup: CDR1 LGHNA, CDR2 YNFKEQ. V dropped 0 bases and J dropped 1 base, with 9 bases sitting between them. The CDR3 length is 15 residues.

V and J are TRBV2 and TRBJ2-7; tentatively, D is TRBD2 (5 bases). Between the trimmed V and J ends, which lost 7 bases and 2 bases, there was a span of 18 bases. Germline lookup yields CDR1 SNHLY and CDR2 FYNNEI. The CDR3 runs 15 residues. The CDR3 loop is CASIQTSFPPYEQYF. CDR3 coding DNA: TGTGCCAGCATACAAACTAGTTTCCCTCCCTACGAGCAGTACTTC.

The chain uses TRBV18 and TRBJ1-3; D unresolved. The CDR3 has 13 amino acids. Trimming left V 3 bases short and J 0 bases short, with 3 bases between. Germline lookup yields CDR1 KGHSH and CDR2 LQKENI. The CDR3, as DNA: TGTGCCAGCTCACCTAACTCTGGAAACACCATATATTTT. It is translated as CASSPNSGNTIYF.

The rearrangement uses TRBV9 and TRBJ2-1; 13 bases map to TRBD2. There are 15 residues in the CDR3. J lost 8 bases, V lost 5 bases, and 7 bases had no gene match. Germline V CDR1 and CDR2: SGDLS, YYNGEE. For the CDR3, the DNA is TGTGCCAGCAGTTATACTAGCGGGGGGGCCTATGAGCAGTTCTTC. This translates into CASSYTSGGAYEQFF.

This clone was counted a single time. This chain uses TRBV10-3 with TRBJ1-2; D ambiguous. This CDR3 contains 13 residues. Germline V gives CDR1 ENHRY, CDR2 SYGVKD. V gave up 2 bases and J gave up 3 bases, with 7 bases separating them. The CDR3 loop reads CAISEVAYYGYTF. In DNA form, the CDR3 reads TGTGCCATCAGTGAGGTGGCCTACTATGGCTACACCTTC.

V usage is TRBV29-1 and J usage is TRBJ2-3; D perhaps matches TRBD2 (7 bases). This CDR3 contains 15 residues. Germline-derived CDR1 and CDR2 are SQVTM and ANQGSEA. CDR3 loop: CGTTGRGASTDTQYF. Here the CDR3 DNA reads TGCGGGACTACGGGTCGGGGGGCTAGCACAGATACGCAGTATTTT.

With regard to this clone: The germline gene is not matched at one end of the junction; a read error may be the cause. This chain uses TRBV11-2 with TRBJ1-2, with D hard to call. The CDR3 sequence is 12 residues long. Germline V gives CDR1 SGHAT, CDR2 FQNNGV. CDR3 amino acids: CASSLDRLTGGF. CDR3 in DNA: TGTGCCAGCAGCTTAGACCGCCTGACGGGAGGCTTC.

This rearrangement joins TRBV27 to TRBJ2-3; D may be TRBD1 (5 bases). The CDR3 is 14 residues long. V lost 3 bases to trimming and J lost 6 bases, with 13 bases between them. The germline gives CDR1 MNHEY, CDR2 SMNVEV (reference sequence). The CDR3, as DNA: TGTGCCAGCAGTTTTCTCCTTCCAGGGGATACGCAGTATTTT. This gives the protein CASSFLLPGDTQYF.